These 17 T cell receptor beta chains originate from one sample sequenced in a study of early stage breast cancer tumors. Data came from immunoSEQ multiplex PCR; TCRdb stores just in-frame clones and leaves some out. Altogether over 45,000 clones are present, about 83% being singletons, with the ten largest covering more than 1.1%. What was sequenced was blood. The origin of the receptors is a person aged 45-65 years with breast cancer.

This clone was picked up a small number of times. The V and J genes are TRBV10-3 and TRBJ1-2; D may be TRBD1 (5 bases). This CDR3 has 16 amino acids. V was pared by 7 bases and J by 5 bases, with 23 bases between. Germline lookup yields CDR1 ENHRY and CDR2 SYGVKD. CDR3: CAINSRGRDFPYGYTF. DNA for the CDR3: TGTGCCATCAATTCAAGAGGGAGGGACTTCCCTTATGGCTACACCTTC.

This clone was counted only a few times. The J gene is TRBJ2-7, the V gene TRBV25-1; no firm D call. Trimming stripped 6 bases from V and 1 base from J, with 7 bases between. The CDR3 consists of 12 residues. The germline gives CDR1 MGHDK, CDR2 SYGVNS. The CDR3 coding sequence is TGTGCCAGCAGCGAAGTGTCCTACGAGCAGTACTTC. Its translation: CASSEVSYEQYF.

V gene TRBV19 combines with J gene TRBJ2-3; 7 bases line up with TRBD2. Germline V CDR1 and CDR2: LNHDA, SQIVND (reference sequence). V trimming: 6 bases; J trimming: 6 bases; junction bases outside the gene matches: 0. CDR3 length equals 11 residues. The DNA of the CDR3 is TGTGCCAGTAGGGGGGGGGATACGCAGTATTTT. This codes for CASRGGDTQYF.

The chain employs TRBV29-1 and TRBJ1-4; D not resolved. Germline V gives CDR1 SQVTM, CDR2 ANQGSEA. This CDR3 region has 12 residues. The V end was cut by 7 bases, the J end by 4 bases, with 10 bases between. The DNA for the CDR3 is TGCAGCGCCGGTGGCTATAATGAAAAACTGTTTTTT. It is translated as CSAGGYNEKLFF.

This clone has more than one count but fewer than ten. The chain carries TRBV28 and TRBJ2-7; 11 nucleotides align to TRBD1. The CDR3 loop spans 13 amino acids. After removal of 5 bases from V and 4 bases from J, the junction contained 1 base not matched to a gene. Germline V gene sequence: CDR1 MDHEN, CDR2 SYDVKM. For the CDR3, the DNA is TGTGCCAGCAGTGGGACAGGGGGGTACGAGCAGTACTTC. Its translation: CASSGTGGYEQYF.

The J gene is TRBJ2-5, the V gene TRBV5-1, with TRBD2 as a possible D gene (5 bases). The CDR3 runs 15 residues. Trimming took off 2 bases at V and 5 bases at J, with 16 bases between the two ends. Germline V gene sequence: CDR1 SGHRS, CDR2 YFSETQ. This CDR3 is CASSFLFGEGETQYF. Here the CDR3 DNA reads TGCGCCAGCAGCTTTCTTTTCGGGGAAGGGGAGACCCAGTACTTC.

The rearrangement joins TRBV15 to TRBJ2-3; 8 nucleotides match TRBD2. The CDR3 is 16 amino acids. V shed 4 bases, J shed 5 bases, and the junction held 11 bases outside the gene matches. In germline, CDR1 is LNHNV, CDR2 YYDKDF (reference sequence). The CDR3 here is CATSNLRGGKGDTQYF. The CDR3 DNA sequence: TGTGCCACCAGCAATCTCCGGGGGGGGAAAGGAGATACGCAGTATTTT.

This chain joins TRBV7-2 and TRBJ2-1, with 9 bases aligning to TRBD2. CDR3 length: 18 amino acids. Germline-derived CDR1 and CDR2 are SGHTA and FQGNSA. V was clipped by 2 bases and J by 4 bases; unmatched bases: 12. The CDR3 spells CASSLSPAGTSWYNEQFF. DNA of the CDR3: TGTGCCAGCAGCTTAAGCCCGGCCGGGACTAGCTGGTACAATGAGCAGTTCTTC. The full variable domain, rest sourced from reference TRBV7-2 and TRBJ2-1, is GAGVSQSPSNKVTEKGKDVELRCDPISGHTALYWYRQSLGQGLEFLIYFQGNSAPDKSGLPSDRFSAERTGGSVSTLTIQRTQQEDSAVYLCASSLSPAGTSWYNEQFFGPGTRLTVL.

This chain uses TRBV27 with TRBJ1-2; a possible D gene is TRBD1 (5 bases). V lost 0 bases and J lost 8, with 10 bases in between. The CDR3 sequence is 13 residues long. Germline V gives CDR1 MNHEY, CDR2 SMNVEV (reference sequence). CDR3 amino acids: CASSLSQGIGYTF. The CDR3 nucleotides are TGTGCCAGCAGTTTATCGCAGGGTATCGGCTACACCTTC.

DNA for the CDR3: TGCGCCAGCAGCCAAGATCTGCTGTGGACTTCCAACACCGGGGAGCTGTTTTTT. This codes for CASSQDLLWTSNTGELFF. V is TRBV4-3 and J is TRBJ2-2; the D gene is possibly TRBD2 (5 bases). The CDR3 runs to 18 residues. Trimming took 0 bases from V and 2 from J, leaving 16 bases between them. Germline values: CDR1 LGHNA, CDR2 YSLEER.

The sample holds a few counts of this clone. The CDR3 loop reads CAISESSGSRYGYTF. The DNA for the CDR3 is TGTGCCATCAGTGAGTCATCAGGCAGCCGCTATGGCTACACCTTC. V gene TRBV10-3 combines with J gene TRBJ1-2; D unresolved. V was clipped by 0 bases and J by 4 bases, with 12 bases between them. The CDR3 consists of 15 residues. CDR1 is ENHRY, CDR2 SYGVKD, per germline.

The chain has TRBV7-2 and TRBJ2-3, with D tentatively TRBD1 (5 bases). V was cut by 2 bases and J by 4 bases, with 16 bases left in between. The CDR3 extends over 16 amino acids. Germline CDR1 and CDR2: SGHTA and FQGNSA. The CDR3, as DNA: TGTGCCAGCAGCTTAATGGGGCGGAGTCACCCAGATACGCAGTATTTT. Translated: CASSLMGRSHPDTQYF.

This chain joins TRBV7-2 and TRBJ2-3; TRBD1 aligns across 8 bases. CDR3 size: 17 residues. From germline, CDR1 is SGHTA and CDR2 FQGNSA. Unmatched junction bases numbered 10, after V lost 5 bases and J lost 0 bases. CDR3 in DNA: TGTGCCAGCAGCCCTAAGGCAGGGGGCTCTAGCACAGATACGCAGTATTTT. It translates to CASSPKAGGSSTDTQYF.

V usage is TRBV20-1 and J usage is TRBJ2-5, with D perhaps given as TRBD1 or TRBD2 (5 bases each). The length of the CDR3 is 11 residues. Germline-derived CDR1 and CDR2 are DFQATT and SNEGSKA (reference sequence). Trimming cost V 3 bases and J 4 bases, with 6 bases left between them. DNA of the CDR3: TGCAGTGCTAGGAGGGGAGAGACCCAGTACTTC. It is translated as CSARRGETQYF.

The chain carries TRBV19 and TRBJ1-5, with D hard to call. Germline V CDR1 and CDR2: LNHDA, SQIVND (reference sequence). This CDR3 has 15 residues. V dropped 4 bases and J dropped 11 bases, with 21 bases sitting between them. The CDR3 DNA reads TGTGCCAGTAGTAATGTACCTCCCGGATTTCAAGCCCAGCATTTT. Encoded protein: CASSNVPPGFQAQHF. Drawing the rest from reference TRBV19 and TRBJ1-5, the complete variable domain is DGGITQSPKYLFRKEGQNVTLSCEQNLNHDAMYWYRQDPGQGLRLIYYSQIVNDFQKGDIAEGYSVSREKKESFPLTVTSAQKNPTAFYLCASSNVPPGFQAQHFGDGTRLSIL.

CDR3 residues: CASSLALGQGVGNTIYF. The CDR3 nucleotides are TGTGCCAGCAGCTTGGCCTTGGGGCAGGGAGTTGGAAACACCATATATTTT. The V call is TRBV5-4, the J call TRBJ1-3; the D gene is possibly TRBD1 (5 bases). Germline CDR1 and CDR2: SGHNT and YYREEE (reference sequence). This CDR3 is built from 17 residues. Trimming took 0 bases from V and 3 from J, leaving 16 bases between them.

The chain uses TRBV11-2 and TRBJ2-1, with D tentatively TRBD1 (5 bases). The V gene's germline CDR1 is SGHAT and CDR2 FQNNGV. The V end lost 6 bases, the J end lost 0 bases, and 15 bases lay between the germline ends. The CDR3 contains 16 residues. The CDR3 DNA sequence: TGTGCCAGCAGACTAAAGTCAGGGATCTCCTACAATGAGCAGTTCTTC. Translation: CASRLKSGISYNEQFF.